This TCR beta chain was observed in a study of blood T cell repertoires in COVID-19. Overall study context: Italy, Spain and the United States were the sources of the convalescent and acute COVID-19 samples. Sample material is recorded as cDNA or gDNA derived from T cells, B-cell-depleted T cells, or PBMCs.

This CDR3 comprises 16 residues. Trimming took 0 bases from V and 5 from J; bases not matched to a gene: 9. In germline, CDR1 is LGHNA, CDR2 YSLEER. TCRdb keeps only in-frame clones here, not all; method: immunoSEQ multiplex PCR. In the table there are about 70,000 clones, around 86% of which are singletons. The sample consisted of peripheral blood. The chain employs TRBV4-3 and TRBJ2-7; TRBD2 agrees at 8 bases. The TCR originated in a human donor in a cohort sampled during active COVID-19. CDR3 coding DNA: TGCGCCAGCAGCCAAGATACGGGGGGGGGACGCAACGAGCAGTACTTC. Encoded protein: CASSQDTGGGRNEQYF.